Described below is a single T cell receptor (beta chain) sequence and its context. No antigen is known for it. The sample is drawn from a study of shared clonotypes between healthy human individuals. The study, taken as a whole, reports: Sampling involved blood alone; tissue repertoires likely differ. Inspection by rarefaction showed sorted-subset sequencing to be incomplete despite large depth.

The split of CD4+ cells yielded CD45RA+ naive and CD45RA-negative memory subsets. Replicate PCRs from sorted subsets contained around 200 ng DNA, which is 30,000 to 35,000 T cell genomes. Profiled with immunoSEQ multiplex PCR; TCRdb holds only in-frame clones, not every one. The data contain around 2,000,000 clones, roughly 96% of them singletons. CDR1 LNHDA and CDR2 SQIVND come from the germline V gene (reference sequence). The CDR3 loop spans 13 amino acids. The germline V and J ends were trimmed by 7 bases and 2 bases, with 8 bases remaining between them. V gene TRBV19 combines with J gene TRBJ2-2; the D is unclear. The TCR comes from a man younger than 35 in good health. Sequenced material: naive CD4+ T cells sorted from blood. Subset reported: CD45RA+ positively selected. This CDR3 is CASNVFNTGELFF. CDR3 DNA sequence: TGTGCCAGTAATGTATTTAACACCGGGGAGCTGTTTTTT. Based on the CDR3 plus reference TRBV19 and TRBJ2-2, the full variable domain is DGGITQSPKYLFRKEGQNVTLSCEQNLNHDAMYWYRQDPGQGLRLIYYSQIVNDFQKGDIAEGYSVSREKKESFPLTVTSAQKNPTAFYLCASNVFNTGELFFGEGSRLTVL.